This T cell receptor (beta chain) was profiled in a study of T cells after yellow fever vaccination. This clonotype was counted at least ten times. V lost 3 bases, J lost 0 bases, and 2 bases lay in between. CDR1 and CDR2 from the germline V gene are SEHNR and FQNEAQ (reference sequence). The CDR3 is made up of 12 amino acids. TCRdb recomputed calls from the 5' RACE reads with MiXCR, one row per CDR3 protein. Of under 600,000 distinct CDR3 sequences listed, 21% are singletons. Specimen: PBMCs, collected more than 20 days after the first yellow fever vaccination. V is TRBV7-9 and J is TRBJ1-1; D gene unclear. This clonotype originated in a man younger than 35 who received the YFV17D yellow fever vaccine. CDR3 amino acids: CASSFVNTEAFF. CDR3 nucleotides: TGTGCCAGCAGCTTTGTGAACACTGAAGCTTTCTTT.